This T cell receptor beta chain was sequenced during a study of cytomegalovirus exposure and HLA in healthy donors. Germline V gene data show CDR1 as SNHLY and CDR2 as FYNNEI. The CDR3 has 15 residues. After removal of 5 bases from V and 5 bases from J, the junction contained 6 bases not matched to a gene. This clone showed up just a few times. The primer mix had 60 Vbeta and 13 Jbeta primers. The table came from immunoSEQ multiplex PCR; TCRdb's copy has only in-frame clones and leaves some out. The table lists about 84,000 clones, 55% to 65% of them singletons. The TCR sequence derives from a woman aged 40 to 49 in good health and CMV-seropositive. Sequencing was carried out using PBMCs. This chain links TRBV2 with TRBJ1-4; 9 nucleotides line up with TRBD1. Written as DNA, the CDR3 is TGTGCCAGCAGTTTCGCCGGGACAGGGAATGAAAAACTGTTTTTT. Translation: CASSFAGTGNEKLFF.